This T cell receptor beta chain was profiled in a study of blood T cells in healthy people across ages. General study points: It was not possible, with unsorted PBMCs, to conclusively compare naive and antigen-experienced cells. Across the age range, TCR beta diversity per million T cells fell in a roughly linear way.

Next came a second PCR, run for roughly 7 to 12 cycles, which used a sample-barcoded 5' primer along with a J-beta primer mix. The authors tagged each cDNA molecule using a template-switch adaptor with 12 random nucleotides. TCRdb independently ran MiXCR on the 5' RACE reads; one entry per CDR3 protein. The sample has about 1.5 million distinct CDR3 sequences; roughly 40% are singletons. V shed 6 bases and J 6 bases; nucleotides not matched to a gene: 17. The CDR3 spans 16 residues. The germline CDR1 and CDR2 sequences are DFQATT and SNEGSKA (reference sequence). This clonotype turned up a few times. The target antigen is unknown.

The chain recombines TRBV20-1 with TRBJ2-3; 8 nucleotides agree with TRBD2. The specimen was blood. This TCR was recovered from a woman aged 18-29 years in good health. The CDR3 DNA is TGCAGTGCAAACCCGACTTCTAGCGGGTTATGGGATACGCAGTATTTT. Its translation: CSANPTSSGLWDTQYF.